This T cell receptor beta chain was observed in a study of cytomegalovirus exposure and HLA in healthy donors. Notes on the study in general: Equally common other TCR beta chains were less clonally expanded than HLA-associated ones, a later analysis found. Accurate predictions that matched the HLA-A and HLA-B alleles of most subjects were reportedly made from TCR beta sequences. It was 150 to 200 TCR beta chains that were listed as cytomegalovirus-associated.

Germline V lookup: CDR1 SEHNR, CDR2 FQNEAQ (reference sequence). This CDR3 is 12 amino acids long. Healthy people donating bone marrow made up the donors. This clone has a single count. The antigen is undetermined. At one of its ends the junction is not consistent with the germline gene, which may arise from a read error. 60 Vbeta and 13 Jbeta primers were used in PCR. Profiling relied on immunoSEQ multiplex PCR, and the TCRdb table lists in-frame clones only, not all of them. Here the sample spans 99,000 or so clones, approximately 83% being singletons. Sequenced input: PBMCs. V gene TRBV7-9 combines with J gene TRBJ2-7; D is unclear. This TCR came from a young man in good health and CMV-seronegative. The CDR3 DNA reads as TGTTCCAGCAGCTCGGTTACCTACGAGCAGTACTTC. Translating it yields CSSSSVTYEQYF.